Shown below are 30 T cell receptor beta chains from a single sample sequenced in a study of CD8+ T cells in alopecia areata. The treatment was: oral pan-JAK inhibitor, 5-10 mg twice daily. Isolated RNA was reverse transcribed into cDNA used as the sequencing template. Generated by immunoSEQ multiplex PCR, the TCRdb table keeps only in-frame clones and is missing some. Counted here are a few hundred thousand clones, more than 45% occurring once; the ten biggest clones make up around 1.4%. Here the sequenced sample was CD4+ T cells sorted from blood, taken at week 4, from a patient treated with tofacitinib. Receptors were obtained from a human donor with alopecia areata.

Only a few counts were recorded for this clone. This sequence joins TRBV29-1 and TRBJ2-7; D gene unclear. The CDR3 has 13 residues. Trimming cost V 6 bases and J 4 bases, with 16 bases left between them. Germline-derived CDR1 and CDR2 are SQVTM and ANQGSEA. CDR3 DNA sequence: TGCAGCGTAGTCGTTAGGAGTGAATACGAGCAGTACTTC. The encoded protein is CSVVVRSEYEQYF.

This chain connects TRBV6-1 to TRBJ2-1; TRBD1 or TRBD2 may be the D gene (5 bases each). V gave up 4 bases and J gave up 10 bases, with 17 bases separating them. The germline V gene encodes CDR1 MNHNS and CDR2 SASEGT. The CDR3 runs 14 residues. The CDR3 protein is CASSGSTWDGEQFF. As DNA, the CDR3 is TGTGCCAGCAGTGGCAGCACGTGGGACGGAGAGCAGTTCTTC.

The chain links TRBV15 to TRBJ1-2; the D is unclear. V was shortened by 0 bases and J by 4 bases, with 15 bases between the two germline ends. Germline-derived CDR1 and CDR2 are LNHNV and YYDKDF (reference sequence). This CDR3 region has 16 residues. Here the CDR3 reads CATSRDFSEVGYGYTF. DNA for the CDR3: TGTGCCACCAGCAGAGATTTCTCGGAAGTGGGCTATGGCTACACCTTC.

The chain recombines TRBV2 with TRBJ2-7; possibly TRBD2 for D (6 bases). Trimming removed 6 bases from V and 3 bases from J, with 15 bases in between. The CDR3 sequence is 14 residues long. Germline CDR1 reads SNHLY; CDR2 reads FYNNEI. For the CDR3, the DNA is TGTGCCAGCAGCGCCGGGAGCTCATACTACGAGCAGTACTTC. It yields the protein CASSAGSSYYEQYF. The full variable domain, in which reference TRBV2 and TRBJ2-7 provide the parts outside the CDR3, is EPEVTQTPSHQVTQMGQEVILRCVPISNHLYFYWYRQILGQKVEFLVSFYNNEISEKSEIFDDQFSVERPDGSNFTLKIRSTKLEDSAMYFCASSAGSSYYEQYFGPGTRLTVT.

The chain links TRBV6-6 to TRBJ2-7; D is perhaps TRBD1 (6 bases). The germline V gene encodes CDR1 MNHNY and CDR2 SVGAGI (reference sequence). The V end lost 7 bases, the J end lost 1 base, and 11 bases lay between the germline ends. This CDR3 spans 13 amino acids. CDR3 coding DNA: TGTGCCAGCAACAGGGCCCTATCCTACGAGCAGTACTTC. It is translated as CASNRALSYEQYF.

The chain employs TRBV2 and TRBJ2-5; D may correspond to TRBD1 or TRBD2 (5 bases each). The CDR3 is 15 amino acids. CDR1 and CDR2 (germline): SNHLY, FYNNEI. V was pared by 1 base and J by 2 bases, with 11 bases between. The CDR3 protein is CASSEGGRKQETQYF. Here the CDR3 DNA reads TGTGCCAGCAGTGAAGGGGGACGTAAACAAGAGACCCAGTACTTC.

This clone was found many times. The rearrangement uses TRBV2 and TRBJ1-2; D is undetermined. The V and J ends lost 7 bases and 6 bases respectively, with 15 bases between them. CDR1 and CDR2 (germline): SNHLY, FYNNEI. This CDR3 spans 13 amino acids. The DNA for the CDR3 is TGTGCCAGCACCACCTTGAGGACGGATGGCTACACCTTC. It translates to CASTTLRTDGYTF.

The CDR3 DNA sequence: TGTGCCAGCAGTTTAAGTTCAGGCATCGGCTACACCTTC. Amino acids: CASSLSSGIGYTF. The chain has TRBV27 and TRBJ1-2, with D uncertain. Germline V CDR1 and CDR2: MNHEY, SMNVEV (reference sequence). The CDR3 has 13 residues. Trimming took off 2 bases at V and 8 bases at J, with 12 bases between the two ends.

This chain connects TRBV30 to TRBJ2-2, with TRBD1 identical over 9 bases. CDR1 and CDR2 (germline): GTSNPN, SVGIG (reference sequence). V was clipped by 2 bases and J by 3 bases; unmatched bases: 7. CDR3 size: 16 residues. The CDR3 coding sequence is TGTGCCTGGAGTTTTCGCGGGACAGGGTACACCGGGGAGCTGTTTTTT. Protein product: CAWSFRGTGYTGELFF.

As concerns this clone: Other DNA sequences within the sample encode an identical CDR3. The chain links TRBV29-1 to TRBJ1-1, with 8 bases lining up with TRBD1. The CDR3 loop spans 14 amino acids. Germline V CDR1 and CDR2: SQVTM, ANQGSEA. Unmatched junction bases numbered 6, after V lost 4 bases and J lost 2 bases. The CDR3 sequence is CSVVPQGANTEAFF. The CDR3 DNA reads TGCAGCGTTGTACCCCAGGGGGCCAACACTGAAGCTTTCTTT. Supplemented by reference TRBV29-1 and TRBJ1-1, the full variable domain reads SAVISQKPSRDICQRGTSLTIQCQVDSQVTMMFWYRQQPGQSLTLIATANQGSEATYESGFVIDKFPISRPNLTFSTLTVSNMSPEDSSIYLCSVVPQGANTEAFFGQGTRLTVV.

This clone came up once. The J gene is TRBJ1-6, the V gene TRBV7-9; no definite D call. CDR1 is SEHNR, CDR2 FQNEAQ, per germline (reference sequence). V shed 2 bases and J shed 7 bases, with 9 bases lying between them. This CDR3 contains 14 residues. This chain's CDR3 is CASSLIDLNSPLHF. DNA of the CDR3: TGTGCCAGCAGCTTAATAGACCTCAATTCACCCCTCCACTTT.

V usage is TRBV30 and J usage is TRBJ2-7, with D perhaps being TRBD1 or TRBD2 (6 bases each). V was trimmed by 3 bases and J by 0 bases, leaving 18 bases between them. From germline, CDR1 is GTSNPN and CDR2 SVGIG (reference sequence). The CDR3 is 16 amino acids. The CDR3, as DNA: TGTGCCTGGAGGAACCCCGGAGGGACACGCTCCTACGAGCAGTACTTC. Translating gives CAWRNPGGTRSYEQYF.

The chain combines TRBV6-5 with TRBJ2-3; D uncertain. The CDR3 loop spans 15 amino acids. Per germline, CDR1 MNHEY and CDR2 SVGAGI. Trimming took 0 bases from V and 1 from J, leaving 8 bases between them. CDR3 region: CASSYSTHRTDTQYF. CDR3 DNA: TGTGCCAGCAGTTACTCAACTCACCGCACAGATACGCAGTATTTT.

This clone has more than one count but fewer than ten. This chain uses TRBV4-1 with TRBJ1-1; unclear D gene. Germline V gene lookup returns CDR1 MGHRA and CDR2 YSYEKL. V gave up 3 bases and J gave up 8 bases, with 13 bases separating them. This CDR3 region has 13 residues. The CDR3 is CASSHLNDKEAFF. CDR3 DNA sequence: TGCGCCAGCAGCCATTTGAACGACAAAGAAGCTTTCTTT.

The chain combines TRBV29-1 with TRBJ1-4; D gene ambiguous. Trimming removed 6 bases from V and 3 bases from J, with 11 bases in between. Germline V gives CDR1 SQVTM, CDR2 ANQGSEA. The CDR3 spans 13 residues. For the CDR3, the DNA is TGCAGCGTGCGAGGTGGGGCTAATGAAAAACTGTTTTTT. The encoded protein is CSVRGGANEKLFF.

Here the CDR3 reads CAWSVLSAGTRGEKLFF. The CDR3 DNA reads as TGTGCCTGGAGTGTACTAAGTGCGGGGACCAGAGGTGAAAAACTGTTTTTT. The rearrangement joins TRBV30 to TRBJ1-4; perhaps TRBD1 as D (5 bases). Germline V gene sequence: CDR1 GTSNPN, CDR2 SVGIG (reference sequence). The length of the CDR3 is 17 residues. Trimming left V 0 bases short and J 7 bases short, with 21 bases between.

The rearrangement joins TRBV30 to TRBJ1-5, with 9 bases that match TRBD1. This CDR3 has 14 amino acids. V shed 1 base, J shed 7 bases, and the junction held 5 bases outside the gene matches. Germline V lookup: CDR1 GTSNPN, CDR2 SVGIG (reference sequence). CDR3 amino acids: CAWSAGQGNQPQHF. CDR3 coding DNA: TGTGCCTGGAGTGCGGGACAGGGTAACCAGCCCCAGCATTTT.

The CDR3 is CASSALGGSTDTQYF. CDR3 nucleotide sequence: TGTGCCAGTAGTGCCCTCGGGGGTAGCACAGATACGCAGTATTTT. V is TRBV19 and J is TRBJ2-3, with D tentatively TRBD2 (6 bases). Trimming took off 5 bases at V and 0 bases at J, with 12 bases between the two ends. The CDR3 loop spans 15 amino acids. Germline V gene data show CDR1 as LNHDA and CDR2 as SQIVND (reference sequence).

This clone was seen only a few times. The gene calls are TRBV29-1 and TRBJ2-3; 8 bases are shared with TRBD1. The CDR3 length is 13 residues. Per germline, CDR1 SQVTM and CDR2 ANQGSEA. The V gene end was trimmed by 7 bases and the J gene end by 4 bases; junction bases not matched to a gene: 7. CDR3 sequence: CSARQGIPDTQYF. DNA of the CDR3: TGCAGCGCTCGACAGGGGATTCCAGATACGCAGTATTTT.

The V call is TRBV7-3, the J call TRBJ2-7, with 7 bases lining up with TRBD1. This CDR3 spans 19 amino acids. In germline, CDR1 is SGHTA, CDR2 FQGTGA. J gave up 3 bases and V 10 bases, and 27 bases lay outside the gene matches. CDR3 DNA sequence: TGTGCCACTCAGCCTACGGGACAGTATATACGCGGGCGCGGCTACGAGCAGTACTTC. This sequence encodes CATQPTGQYIRGRGYEQYF.

The chain is built from TRBV29-1 and TRBJ1-1, with a tentative D call TRBD1 (5 bases). This CDR3 is built from 14 residues. The germline V gene encodes CDR1 SQVTM and CDR2 ANQGSEA. The V end was cut by 1 base, the J end by 5 bases, with 14 bases between. CDR3 region: CSVEAGQGGTEAFF. The CDR3, as DNA: TGCAGCGTTGAAGCTGGGCAGGGAGGAACTGAAGCTTTCTTT.

This rearrangement joins TRBV5-6 to TRBJ2-2; D ambiguous. Between the trimmed V and J ends, which lost 1 base and 4 bases, there was a span of 2 bases. Germline CDR1 SGHDT, CDR2 YYEEEE. This CDR3 has 12 residues. CDR3 loop: CASSLTTGELFF. The CDR3 DNA sequence: TGTGCCAGCAGCTTGACCACCGGGGAGCTGTTTTTT.

This clone showed up many times. V gene TRBV12-5 combines with J gene TRBJ1-2; D is unclear. The CDR3 is 13 residues long. The ends were cut back, 1 base at V and 4 bases at J, with 7 bases in the middle. Germline V gene data show CDR1 as LGHNT and CDR2 as FRNRAP. CDR3 nucleotide sequence: TGTGCTAGTGGTTTGGACGGTATCTATGGCTACACCTTC. It yields the protein CASGLDGIYGYTF.

The chain employs TRBV30 and TRBJ1-1; 8 bases are shared with TRBD1. Unmatched junction bases numbered 5, after V lost 7 bases and J lost 1 base. CDR1 and CDR2 (germline): GTSNPN, SVGIG (reference sequence). This CDR3 comprises 13 residues. The CDR3 DNA reads TGTGCCTTCTCCGGGACAGGGAACACTGAAGCTTTCTTT. Protein product: CAFSGTGNTEAFF. The full variable domain, its missing parts supplied by reference TRBV30 and TRBJ1-1, is SQTIHQWPATLVQPVGSPLSLECTVEGTSNPNLYWYRQAAGRGLQLLFYSVGIGQISSEVPQNLSASRPQDRQFILSSKKLLLSDSGFYLCAFSGTGNTEAFFGQGTRLTVV.

The chain is built from TRBV29-1 and TRBJ2-6; D gene uncertain. Trimming took 3 bases from V and 0 from J, leaving 9 bases between them. This CDR3 contains 15 residues. Germline V gives CDR1 SQVTM, CDR2 ANQGSEA. CDR3 sequence: CSVDAEVSGANVLTF. DNA of the CDR3: TGCAGCGTTGATGCAGAAGTCTCTGGGGCCAACGTCCTGACTTTC.

In this sample, this clone turned up a few times. The chain employs TRBV15 and TRBJ1-4; weak D call: TRBD1 (5 bases). Trimming took 1 base from V and 6 from J, leaving 6 bases between them. Germline V CDR1 and CDR2: LNHNV, YYDKDF (reference sequence). The CDR3 spans 13 residues. CDR3 region: CATSRAGDEKLFF. The CDR3 DNA follows: TGTGCCACCAGCAGAGCGGGGGATGAAAAACTGTTTTTT.

The V gene is TRBV7-2, the J gene TRBJ2-1; D is undetermined. Germline V lookup: CDR1 SGHTA, CDR2 FQGNSA. V lost 3 bases and J 0 bases, leaving 9 bases between the germline ends. The CDR3 contains 15 residues. Written as DNA, the CDR3 is TGTGCCAGCAGCTTGGTCACGTCCTCCTACAATGAGCAGTTCTTC. Encoded protein: CASSLVTSSYNEQFF. The variable domain in full, completed from reference TRBV7-2 and TRBJ2-1, reads GAGVSQSPSNKVTEKGKDVELRCDPISGHTALYWYRQSLGQGLEFLIYFQGNSAPDKSGLPSDRFSAERTGGSVSTLTIQRTQQEDSAVYLCASSLVTSSYNEQFFGPGTRLTVL.

V and J are TRBV7-7 and TRBJ2-3; TRBD1 is a possible D gene (5 bases). Trimming pared 6 bases from V and 1 base from J, leaving 11 bases between. The CDR3 has 14 residues. The germline V gene has CDR1 SSHAT and CDR2 FNYEAQ (reference sequence). CDR3 protein: CASSQGTGTDTQYF. CDR3 nucleotides: TGTGCCAGCAGTCAGGGAACGGGCACAGATACGCAGTATTTT.

The J gene is TRBJ1-5, the V gene TRBV2; D is possibly TRBD1 (5 bases). The CDR3 is 15 amino acids. Per the germline V gene, CDR1 is SNHLY and CDR2 is FYNNEI. V was cut by 5 bases and J by 0 bases, with 11 bases left in between. CDR3 loop: CASSMQGSSNQPQHF. As DNA, the CDR3 is TGTGCCAGCAGTATGCAGGGATCTAGCAATCAGCCCCAGCATTTT.

With regard to this clone: Other DNA sequences in the same sample also yield this CDR3. The genes are TRBV30 and TRBJ1-5, with no clear D. V was clipped by 0 bases and J by 4 bases, with 7 bases between them. The CDR3 runs 13 residues. Germline CDR1 and CDR2: GTSNPN and SVGIG (reference sequence). The CDR3 DNA reads TGTGCCTGGAGTGTTCTTGGGAATCAGCCCCAGCATTTT. Amino acid sequence: CAWSVLGNQPQHF. The variable domain in full, with the rest retrieved from reference TRBV30 and TRBJ1-5, is SQTIHQWPATLVQPVGSPLSLECTVEGTSNPNLYWYRQAAGRGLQLLFYSVGIGQISSEVPQNLSASRPQDRQFILSSKKLLLSDSGFYLCAWSVLGNQPQHFGDGTRLSIL.